Following are 10 T cell receptor beta chains from one sample sequenced in a study of identical twins. TCRdb re-derived calls from the 5' RACE reads in MiXCR, one entry per CDR3 protein. The data contain a few hundred thousand distinct CDR3 sequences, 9% to 10% of them singletons. The sample was naive T cells sorted from blood. Every receptor here comes from a woman between 45 and 60 years old in good health.

This clonotype was seen at least ten times. The V call is TRBV5-6, the J call TRBJ1-1; D gene unclear. V lost 3 bases and J 1 base, leaving 4 bases between the germline ends. CDR1 and CDR2 from the germline V gene are SGHDT and YYEEEE. The CDR3 runs to 12 residues. The chain's CDR3 is CASSYTNTEAFF. The CDR3 nucleotides read TGTGCCAGCAGCTACACGAACACTGAAGCTTTCTTT.

In its sample, this clonotype was seen a few times. The rearrangement uses TRBV20-1 and TRBJ2-7, with TRBD2 matching over 9 bases. V shed 1 base, J shed 6 bases, and the junction held 10 bases outside the gene matches. The CDR3 extends over 15 amino acids. Germline lookup yields CDR1 DFQATT and CDR2 SNEGSKA (reference sequence). In DNA form, the CDR3 reads TGCAGTGCTAGAGCCCCGGCTAGCGGGATTGCCGAGCAGTACTTC. Amino acids: CSARAPASGIAEQYF.

In this sample, this clonotype turned up many times. The chain combines TRBV12-3 or TRBV12-4 with TRBJ2-1; 9 bases agree with TRBD1. The J segment lost 3 bases and the V segment lost 3 bases, leaving 3 bases of the junction unmatched. The CDR3 consists of 15 residues. In DNA, the CDR3 is TGTGCCAGCAGTTTCGGGACAGGGATCTACAATGAGCAGTTCTTC. Its translation is CASSFGTGIYNEQFF.

J is TRBJ2-7 and V is TRBV2; D possibly uses TRBD1 or TRBD2 (5 bases each). This CDR3 has 14 amino acids. In germline, CDR1 is SNHLY, CDR2 FYNNEI. The ends were cut back, 6 bases at V and 3 bases at J, with 15 bases in the middle. The CDR3 protein is CASRVEGGGYEQYF. The CDR3, as DNA: TGTGCCAGCAGGGTAGAGGGTGGGGGCTACGAGCAGTACTTC.

This clonotype showed up many times. This chain uses TRBV27 with TRBJ2-3; D possibly uses TRBD1 or TRBD2 (5 bases each). V lost 7 bases and J 8 bases, leaving 19 bases between the germline ends. The germline CDR1 and CDR2 sequences are MNHEY and SMNVEV (reference sequence). The CDR3 is 14 residues long. The CDR3 DNA reads as TGTGCCAGCATCTCATCCGGGGCTGCCCGTACGCAGTATTTT. Amino acids: CASISSGAARTQYF.

A word on this clonotype: One end of the junction does not line up with germline, which may come from a read error. The chain links TRBV12-3 or TRBV12-4 to TRBJ2-4; weak D call: TRBD1 (5 bases). This CDR3 region has 20 residues. CDR3 DNA sequence: TGTGCCAGCAGTTTCTTTCTGGGGCTACAGTCCCCTAGGGCCAAAGACATTCAGTACTTC. As protein: CASSFFLGLQSPRAKDIQYF.

This clonotype was picked up a small number of times. The rearrangement links TRBV3-1 to TRBJ2-7; the D is unclear. The germline gives CDR1 LGHDT, CDR2 YNNKEL (reference sequence). V lost 0 bases to trimming and J lost 3 bases, with 6 bases between them. There are 13 residues in the CDR3. The CDR3 DNA follows: TGTGCCAGCAGCCAAGAATCACTCTACGAGCAGTACTTC. Translating it yields CASSQESLYEQYF.

This clonotype was recorded at least ten times. The genes are TRBV15 and TRBJ1-5, with 8 nucleotides matching TRBD1. The CDR3 is made up of 15 amino acids. Trimming took 5 bases from V and 7 from J; bases not matched to a gene: 10. CDR1 and CDR2 (germline): LNHNV, YYDKDF (reference sequence). CDR3 in DNA: TGTGCCACCAGCCCCGGGACAGGAGTAAGGCAGCCCCAGCATTTT. It translates to CATSPGTGVRQPQHF.

This clonotype was seen at least ten times. The chain has TRBV6-5 and TRBJ2-3, with D unclear. CDR3 size: 13 residues. Trimming took 6 bases from V and 1 from J, leaving 8 bases between them. In germline, CDR1 is MNHEY, CDR2 SVGAGI. CDR3: CASRPARTDTQYF. CDR3 bases: TGTGCCAGCAGACCAGCGCGCACAGATACGCAGTATTTT.

This clonotype was counted many times. This chain uses TRBV21-1 with TRBJ2-7. TRBV21-1 is marked as a pseudogene. CDR3 length equals 13 residues. CDR3 coding DNA: TGTGCCAGCAGCACTGCAGTCTCCTACGAGCAGTACGTC. The encoded protein is CASSTAVSYEQYV.